The 12 T cell receptor beta chains below all came from one sample that was sequenced in a study of T cell responses to AZD1222 COVID-19 vaccine. Clones were read by immunoSEQ multiplex PCR, and TCRdb kept only the in-frame ones, dropping some. The sample holds about 140,000 clones, around 92% seen once. This sample comprised peripheral blood, obtained 28 days after the second AZD1222 dose. These receptors were taken from an adult who received the AZD1222 COVID-19 vaccine.

The chain couples TRBV5-8 to TRBJ2-5; D call uncertain. V lost 4 bases, J lost 3 bases, and 16 bases lay in between. The CDR3 length is 15 residues. Germline V gene data show CDR1 as SGHTS and CDR2 as YDEGEE. In nucleotides, the CDR3 is TGTGCCAGCAGCGCACCATCTGGATGGGAAGAGACCCAGTACTTC. Protein: CASSAPSGWEETQYF. Using reference TRBV5-8 and TRBJ2-5 for the parts outside the CDR3, the full variable domain is EAGVTQSPTHLIKTRGQQATLRCSPISGHTSVYWYQQALGLGLQFLLWYDEGEERNRGNFPPRFSGRQFPNYSSELNVNALELEDSALYLCASSAPSGWEETQYFGPGTRLLVL.

The chain joins TRBV27 to TRBJ1-2; possible D gene TRBD1, 5 bases. The CDR3 extends over 14 amino acids. Looked up from germline, CDR1 is MNHEY and CDR2 is SMNVEV (reference sequence). The V and J ends lost 5 bases and 5 bases respectively, with 15 bases between them. The CDR3: CASSPSRDLYGYTF. The CDR3 DNA is TGTGCCAGCAGTCCATCCCGGGACCTTTATGGCTACACCTTC.

This chain uses TRBV28 with TRBJ2-5; D is perhaps TRBD2 (6 bases). The V gene's germline CDR1 is MDHEN and CDR2 SYDVKM. This CDR3 contains 14 residues. V lost 4 bases to trimming and J lost 4 bases, with 13 bases between them. In nucleotides, the CDR3 is TGTGCCAGCAGTTCCCCGGACGGGAGAGAGACCCAGTACTTC. Translated: CASSSPDGRETQYF.

The count of this clone is one. The chain links TRBV3-1 (or the pseudogene TRBV3-2) to TRBJ2-3, with D hard to call. CDR1 and CDR2 (germline): LGHDT, YNNKEL (reference sequence). The CDR3 has 16 residues. Trimming stripped 1 base from V and 0 bases from J, with 11 bases between. The CDR3 region is CASSQGFRTSTDTQYF. In nucleotides, the CDR3 is TGTGCCAGCAGCCAAGGTTTCCGTACTAGCACAGATACGCAGTATTTT.

The genes are TRBV28 and TRBJ1-1; maybe TRBD1 (5 bases). The V gene's germline CDR1 is MDHEN and CDR2 SYDVKM. This CDR3 has 18 amino acids. With 2 bases removed from V and 1 base from J, the gap between germline ends came to 20 bases. CDR3 residues: CASSLTFLGARQNTEAFF. DNA for the CDR3: TGTGCCAGCAGTTTAACGTTCCTTGGGGCTAGACAGAACACTGAAGCTTTCTTT. Filled out from reference TRBV28 and TRBJ1-1, the complete variable domain reads DVKVTQSSRYLVKRTGEKVFLECVQDMDHENMFWYRQDPGLGLRLIYFSYDVKMKEKGDIPEGYSVSREKKERFSLILESASTNQTSMYLCASSLTFLGARQNTEAFFGQGTRLTVV.

The chain couples TRBV4-3 to TRBJ1-6; unclear D gene. The CDR3 sequence is 18 residues long. Trimming took off 0 bases at V and 3 bases at J, with 15 bases between the two ends. The germline CDR1 and CDR2 sequences are LGHNA and YSLEER. The CDR3, as DNA: TGCGCCAGCAGCCAAGATTCCGGAGGCCCTCGCTATAATTCACCCCTCCACTTT. It yields the protein CASSQDSGGPRYNSPLHF.

The chain couples TRBV7-9 to TRBJ1-4, with D possibly matching TRBD1 (6 bases). From germline, CDR1 is SEHNR and CDR2 FQNEAQ (reference sequence). The V end was cut by 4 bases, the J end by 5 bases, with 14 bases between. This CDR3 has 15 residues. Written as DNA, the CDR3 is TGTGCCAGCAGCTCCCGGACAGCTTTAAATGAAAAACTGTTTTTT. Translating it yields CASSSRTALNEKLFF.

The chain joins TRBV5-4 to TRBJ1-2; D uncertain. The CDR3 sequence is 13 residues long. Trimming shortened V by 0 bases and J by 2 bases, and 5 bases separated the two germline ends. Germline lookup yields CDR1 SGHNT and CDR2 YYREEE (reference sequence). CDR3 sequence reads: CASSLVGNYGYTF. The CDR3 nucleotides read TGTGCCAGCAGCTTGGTCGGGAACTATGGCTACACCTTC.

The rearrangement uses TRBV9 and TRBJ2-7; D is possibly TRBD1 (5 bases). V was shortened by 3 bases and J by 4 bases, with 14 bases between the two germline ends. This CDR3 spans 14 amino acids. The V gene's germline CDR1 is SGDLS and CDR2 YYNGEE. CDR3 amino acids: CASSAHQGAYEQYF. The CDR3 DNA reads as TGTGCCAGCAGCGCCCACCAAGGGGCGTACGAGCAGTACTTC.

This clone was found once. The J gene is TRBJ2-7, the V gene TRBV5-1, with 8 bases identical to TRBD1. The J segment lost 2 bases and the V segment lost 2 bases, leaving 9 bases of the junction unmatched. Germline CDR1 SGHRS, CDR2 YFSETQ. The CDR3 loop spans 16 amino acids. The CDR3 region is CASSFPTGASPYEQYF. The CDR3 DNA sequence: TGCGCCAGCAGCTTCCCGACAGGGGCGTCCCCCTACGAGCAGTACTTC. Full variable domain (remainder filled in from reference TRBV5-1 and TRBJ2-7): KAGVTQTPRYLIKTRGQQVTLSCSPISGHRSVSWYQQTPGQGLQFLFEYFSETQRNKGNFPGRFSGRQFSNSRSEMNVSTLELGDSALYLCASSFPTGASPYEQYFGPGTRLTVT.

There are a few counts of this clone. The CDR3 DNA reads as TGTGCCAGCAGCCCGGGGGCGGGTATTACAACTAATGAAAAACTGTTTTTT. Its protein is CASSPGAGITTNEKLFF. The rearrangement uses TRBV7-2 and TRBJ1-4; weak D call: TRBD1 (6 bases). Trimming cost V 5 bases and J 0 bases, with 16 bases left between them. This CDR3 has 17 residues. Germline values: CDR1 SGHTA, CDR2 FQGNSA.

This rearrangement joins TRBV9 to TRBJ1-2; no firm D call. V shed 5 bases and J shed 9 bases, with 11 bases lying between them. Germline V gives CDR1 SGDLS, CDR2 YYNGEE. This CDR3 has 11 residues. The CDR3 DNA reads as TGTGCCAGCAGTCTTGGCAAAAGCTACACCTTC. Translated: CASSLGKSYTF.